These T cell receptor beta chains were read from a single sample in a study of blood T cell repertoires in COVID-19. The method was immunoSEQ multiplex PCR; TCRdb's version includes in-frame clones alone and lacks a portion of them. Seen here are around 130,000 clones, 88% observed once, and the top ten hold about 2.1%. The sample consisted of peripheral blood. Receptor source: a man aged 70-80 years with active COVID-19. The conserved cysteine and the conserved F or W are not part of the CDR3 here. D genes are given only for firm matches.

>TRBJ1-1|NA|TRBV5-6
ASTRNHDTEAF
>TRBJ1-6|NA|TRBV27
ASSLSGDPNSPLH
>TRBJ2-7|TRBD2|TRBV28
ASPLGSGRNEQY
>TRBJ2-7|TRBD2|TRBV7-2
ASSLVARTSGSYEQY
>TRBJ2-7|NA|TRBV11-3
ASSLGQSSYEQY
>TRBJ2-7|NA|TRBV2
ASKDQGPGFDEQY
>TRBJ2-7|TRBD1|TRBV18
ASADRGLYEQY
>TRBJ2-1|NA|TRBV24-1
ATQPRRAGLDNEQF
>TRBJ2-7|TRBD1|TRBV3-1/TRBV3-2
ASSQDLTGSGEQY
>TRBJ1-5|NA|TRBV28
AGNRGNQPQH
>TRBJ2-7|TRBD1|TRBV28
ASRWTGEQY
>TRBJ2-3|TRBD2|TRBV6-5
ASRRSGKVDTQY
>TRBJ1-3|TRBD1|TRBV7-2
ASSLGTGGGNTIY
>TRBJ1-2|NA|TRBV6-5
ASRDYNAGIGGYT
>TRBJ2-3|TRBD1|TRBV5-6
ASSDGTGLSTDTQY
>TRBJ1-2|TRBD1|TRBV24-1
ATSDPRQGPNYGYT
>TRBJ1-4|NA|TRBV28
ASSGAGGRKNEKLF
>TRBJ1-1|NA|TRBV11-2
ASSITGTEAF
>TRBJ2-5|NA|TRBV5-1
ASSFSRQETQY
>TRBJ2-7|NA|TRBV5-8
ASSFSSRPWDEQY
>TRBJ1-4|TRBD1|TRBV12-3/TRBV12-4
ASSQGQDKLF
>TRBJ1-5|NA|TRBV7-2
ASSLDRGINQPQH
>TRBJ2-3|NA|TRBV7-3
ASSLLRGFTDTQY
>TRBJ1-1|NA|TRBV29-1
SVERWGQGTEAF
>TRBJ1-2|TRBD1|TRBV15
ARGQGARDGYT
>TRBJ1-5|NA|TRBV6-1
ASSEAGGTQPQH
>TRBJ1-2|NA|TRBV7-2
ASSSTDSFGYT
>TRBJ1-2|TRBD1|TRBV2
ASSGQQGMDYGYT
>TRBJ1-1|TRBD1|TRBV25-1
ASGQAKLEAF
>TRBJ2-7|NA|TRBV11-2
ASSLGGGDPYEQY
>TRBJ1-3|NA|TRBV5-3
ARSLASDSGSGNTIY
>TRBJ2-5|TRBD1|TRBV4-3
ASSQSGQGSETQY
>TRBJ2-3|TRBD2|TRBV7-3
ASSLAGGSSDTQY
>TRBJ2-6|TRBD1|TRBV9
ASSGQGYNGANVLT
>TRBJ2-2|TRBD1|TRBV2
ASSERQGDTGELF
>TRBJ2-2|NA|TRBV2
ASNTWTGELF
>TRBJ2-7|TRBD1|TRBV6-5
ASSSTGTGRNEQY
>TRBJ2-7|NA|TRBV19
ASRPGGLGSYEQY
>TRBJ1-5|TRBD1|TRBV18
ASSLDRGPQH
>TRBJ2-1|TRBD1|TRBV24-1
ATSDPTGQGVNEQF
>TRBJ2-1|TRBD2|TRBV2
ASSHPGLNYNEQF
>TRBJ2-7|TRBD2|TRBV5-4
ASSLGASSGRAHEQY
>TRBJ2-7|NA|TRBV6-2/TRBV6-3
ASSPNEIPPYEQY
>TRBJ2-7|NA|TRBV6-5
ASSYERSGEQY
>TRBJ1-1|NA|TRBV4-2
ASSPGHGSNTEAF
>TRBJ1-1|NA|TRBV5-6
ASRVMGGNTEAF
>TRBJ2-1|TRBD2|TRBV19
ASSNQRESDEQF
>TRBJ2-3|NA|TRBV19
ASSIVGGPEDTQY
>TRBJ2-7|NA|TRBV10-3
AISGSGEQY
>TRBJ2-2|TRBD1|TRBV28
ASSSRGRITGELF
>TRBJ2-7|NA|TRBV3-1/TRBV3-2
ASSQEDGAYEQY
>TRBJ2-1|TRBD1|TRBV3-1/TRBV3-2
ASSHRTGNEQF
>TRBJ1-1|NA|TRBV5-1
ASSLGQVNTEAF